Below, one T cell receptor beta chain is given with its context. Its antigen is unknown. The sample holds no much larger clone one base away, and base qualities are not on file. Bulk bone marrow was analyzed without sorting T-cell subsets. Immunosequencing of the TCR beta CDR3 regions was performed on bone marrow from about a dozen myelodysplastic syndrome patients before and after hypomethylating agent therapy. For longitudinal repertoire tracking, a baseline bone marrow plus two to three bone marrows at different post-treatment timepoints were contributed by each patient. Genomic DNA was isolated from whole bone marrow, and DNA quality was assessed with TapeStation, NanoDrop OneC and PicoGreen assays. Libraries were built with the immunoSEQ multiplex PCR assay. Survey resolution was used, with two replicates of around 200 ng each, totaling 400 ng of DNA per sample. Using multiplex PCR primers aimed at V and J genes, the hsTCRB kit picked up rearranged TCRB sequences in genomic DNA. The first PCR used the QIAGEN Multiplex PCR Kit for around 33 cycles to amplify the CDR3 region. Sample barcodes and Illumina adapters were attached to each replicate during a second PCR lasting 7 to 9 cycles. Quantification of the pooled libraries was done with a QuantStudio 6 and the KAPA library quantification kit. About 14 pM of pooled libraries was sequenced on an Illumina MiSeq using 156-cycle single-end reads plus a 15-cycle index read. Per the source publication's procedure: Of around 180,000 unique clonotypes, roughly 1.8% were flagged by VDJdb annotation as previously reported viral-epitope-specific. Raw reads were processed by the immunoSEQ Data Assistant and immunoSEQ Analyzer into normalized, annotated TCRB repertoires. Clonotypes were analyzed with BioAnalyzer and version 0.6.5 of the immunarch R package. Richness was estimated after downsampling every repertoire to the clone count of the smallest repertoire. Clonotypes were categorized as expanded, contracted or novel by Fisher's exact tests, where a novel clonotype had zero frequency before treatment. Significantly changed CDR3 beta sequences were clustered with GLIPH2 using simulation_depth=1000 and kmer_min_depth=3, and CDR3s shorter than five residues were excluded. TCRdb provides this immuneACCESS table in a form limited to in-frame rearrangements. Some clones are lacking; in checked studies, under half of them reflect an unresolved V gene, and why the rest are absent is not known. V and J calls and clone size are given by that table; D and trimming were obtained from the DNA. The sample profile shows over 3,500 clones; approximately 82% of them were found once. The ten biggest clones cover more than 25% of the sample.

The sample is drawn from a study of hypomethylating agent response in myelodysplastic syndrome listed by TCRdb under 2021. With respect to the entire study: Patients were treated with the hypomethylating agents azacitidine (most of the 11) or decitabine (3 of 11). Six patients responded with complete response or hematologic improvement, and roughly five patients were non-responders. The cohort included several male and a couple of female myelodysplastic syndrome patients. Complete response or hematologic improvement counted as response, and patients meeting neither criterion were classed as non-responders. The most frequent mutation was TET2, found in 5 of 11 patients. Patients had a mean age of approximately 72 +/- 6.3 years, and a diploid cytogenetic profile was the most common.

The study at large found these results: Novel clonotypes appeared more often in responders, whereas non-responders had more contracted clonotypes after treatment. The cohort was small, with only ten to twelve patients analyzed. Possible recognition of novel MDS antigens by the shared GLIPH2 clusters was not confirmed, and experimental validation of that possible recognition is needed. No significant change in richness, rarefaction diversity or clonality was detected after hypomethylating agent treatment, either across all patients or within response groups. Healthy control donors were not age-matched to MDS patients, which could have impacted the MDS versus healthy comparison.

The specimen comprised bone marrow, sampled before or after starting hypomethylating agent treatment for myelodysplastic syndrome (not recorded which). The sequence was collected from a human donor with myelodysplastic syndrome.

The nucleotide sequence is TGTGCCAGCAGCCGGACAGGGAGTAACACCGGGGAGCTGTTTTTT. Its amino acids are CASSRTGSNTGELFF. The V and J genes are TRBV7-3 and TRBJ2-2; 8 bases in the middle match TRBD1. V and J are trimmed by 5 bases and 2 bases, and the gene matches miss 4 bases of the junction. From the cysteine through the phenylalanine, the CDR3 covers 15 amino acids. Just the 45-base CDR3 DNA is kept, in frame starting at base 1. For CDR1 and CDR2, the germline V gene lists SGHTA and FQGTGA.